The subject of this entry is one T cell receptor (beta chain). What it binds is not known. Trimming pared 6 bases from V and 2 bases from J, leaving 10 bases between. Germline CDR1 reads SQVTM; CDR2 reads ANQGSEA. There are 13 residues in the CDR3. Quantitative 5'-RACE with molecular barcodes produced the TCR beta libraries. MiXCR was run by TCRdb on the 5' RACE reads, yielding one entry per CDR3 protein. This repertoire shows 220,000 or so distinct CDR3 sequences, about 17% found once; its top ten account for about 44%. This sample is drawn from a study of CD8 T cells in ankylosing spondylitis. Study findings and constraints: There was a TCR beta motif, made of several highly homologous variants, that appeared characteristic of ankylosing spondylitis blood. Earlier literature documents some of the motif variants in reactive arthritis synovial fluid and blood. Disease-linked clones displayed a CD8+ phenotype and appeared relatively rarely in peripheral blood. As reported, disease-linked clones showed significant enrichment in matched ankylosing spondylitis synovial fluid.

The chain links TRBV29-1 to TRBJ2-2, with no clear D. Input material: blood, either unsorted or a sorted T cell fraction (not recorded which). This clonotype was obtained from a male donor with ankylosing spondylitis. In nucleotides, the CDR3 is TGCAGCGTACCGTTTGCCAACACCGGGGAGCTGTTTTTT. It is translated as CSVPFANTGELFF.